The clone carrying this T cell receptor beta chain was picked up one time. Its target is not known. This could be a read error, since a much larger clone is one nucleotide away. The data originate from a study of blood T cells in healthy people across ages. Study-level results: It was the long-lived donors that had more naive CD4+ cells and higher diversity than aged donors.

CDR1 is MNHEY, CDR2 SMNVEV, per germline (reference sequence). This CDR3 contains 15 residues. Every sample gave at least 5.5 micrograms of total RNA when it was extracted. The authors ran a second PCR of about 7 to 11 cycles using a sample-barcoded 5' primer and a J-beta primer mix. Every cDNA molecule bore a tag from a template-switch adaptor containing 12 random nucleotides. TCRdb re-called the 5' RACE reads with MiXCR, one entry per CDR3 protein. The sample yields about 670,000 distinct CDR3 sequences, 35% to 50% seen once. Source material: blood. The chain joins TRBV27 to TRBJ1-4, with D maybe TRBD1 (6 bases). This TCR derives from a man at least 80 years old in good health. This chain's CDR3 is CASRDTGLAKEKLFF. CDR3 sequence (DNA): TGTGCCAGCAGAGATACAGGGTTAGCTAAGGAAAAACTGTTTTTT.